The rows below give T cell receptor beta chains drawn from one sample of a study of persistence of HIV-infected CD4 T cells. Sequenced by immunoSEQ multiplex PCR; TCRdb stores in-frame clones only, minus some. The table includes about 4,900 clones, 60% to 80% detected once. No cognate antigen is known for these TCRs. Material: CD4+ T cells sorted from PBMCs after approximately 19-hour stimulation, obtained from a patient who received antiretroviral therapy. These receptors originate from an adult man with HIV who was CMV-seropositive. The CDR3 runs from the conserved cysteine through the conserved F or W. A D gene is named only where the DNA matches it firmly. Size tells how often a clone was seen (once, few, many) or the class of an expanded clone, and some rows leave it out.

CDR3nt: TGTGCCAGCACCTACCACCCCCACTATGGCTACACCTTC; CDR3aa: CASTYHPHYGYTF; abundance: -; d_gene: -; j_gene: TRBJ1-2; v_gene: TRBV6-5
CDR3nt: TGTGCCAGCAGCCTCGCACCGGGAGCCAAGGGTGAAGCTTTCTTT; CDR3aa: CASSLAPGAKGEAFF; abundance: medium-sized; d_gene: -; j_gene: TRBJ1-1; v_gene: TRBV6-2/TRBV6-3
CDR3nt: TGTGCCAGCAGCTTGACAGGGATGGTGGATGAGCAGTTCTTC; CDR3aa: CASSLTGMVDEQFF; abundance: few; d_gene: TRBD1; j_gene: TRBJ2-1; v_gene: TRBV7-9
CDR3nt: TGTGCCAGCAGCCCGTCGGGGGCTAAGGTGAACACTGAAGCTTTCTTT; CDR3aa: CASSPSGAKVNTEAFF; abundance: -; d_gene: -; j_gene: TRBJ1-1; v_gene: TRBV5-6
CDR3nt: TGCAGCGTTGAAAGTGACAGGGGGCGGTCGGAGACCCAGTACTTC; CDR3aa: CSVESDRGRSETQYF; abundance: large; d_gene: TRBD1; j_gene: TRBJ2-5; v_gene: TRBV29-1
CDR3nt: TGTGCCAGCAGCTCCAGTGGAACTAACTATGGCTACACCTTC; CDR3aa: CASSSSGTNYGYTF; abundance: -; d_gene: -; j_gene: TRBJ1-2; v_gene: TRBV4-2
CDR3nt: TGTGCCAGCAGCCGGGGCACAGATACGCAGTATTTT; CDR3aa: CASSRGTDTQYF; abundance: -; d_gene: -; j_gene: TRBJ2-3; v_gene: TRBV5-5
CDR3nt: TGCGCCAGCAGCGCGGCCCGGAGGGGATCCTACAATGAGCAGTTCTTC; CDR3aa: CASSAARRGSYNEQFF; abundance: -; d_gene: -; j_gene: TRBJ2-1; v_gene: TRBV4-3
CDR3nt: TGTGCCAGCAGTCCTCGGACGGTGAACACCGGGGAGCTGTTTTTT; CDR3aa: CASSPRTVNTGELFF; abundance: -; d_gene: -; j_gene: TRBJ2-2; v_gene: TRBV6-5
CDR3nt: TGTGCCAGCAGCTTCTTCAGGGGTAACGGGGAGCTGTTTTTT; CDR3aa: CASSFFRGNGELFF; abundance: once; d_gene: -; j_gene: TRBJ2-2; v_gene: TRBV7-3
CDR3nt: TGCGCCAGCAAGCGTGGGTTAGGGGATGGTGAGCAGTACTTC; CDR3aa: CASKRGLGDGEQYF; abundance: -; d_gene: -; j_gene: TRBJ2-7; v_gene: TRBV23-1
CDR3nt: TGTGCCAGCAGTTACACGGGGGCCCAGCCCCAGCATTTT; CDR3aa: CASSYTGAQPQHF; abundance: -; d_gene: -; j_gene: TRBJ1-5; v_gene: TRBV6-5
CDR3nt: TGTGCCATCAGTGAGTCGAATAGGGGGAATTCGCCCCTCCACTTT; CDR3aa: CAISESNRGNSPLHF; abundance: -; d_gene: -; j_gene: TRBJ1-6; v_gene: TRBV10-3
CDR3nt: TGCGCCAGCAGCCTGGAAGGGCAGTATGAAAAACTGTTTTTT; CDR3aa: CASSLEGQYEKLFF; abundance: once; d_gene: -; j_gene: TRBJ1-4; v_gene: TRBV5-1
CDR3nt: TGCGCCAGCAGTGATCGTGAACAGGGGAATAATTCACCCCTCCACTTT; CDR3aa: CASSDREQGNNSPLHF; abundance: -; d_gene: TRBD1; j_gene: TRBJ1-6; v_gene: TRBV10-1
CDR3nt: TGTGCCAGCAGTTACGTGGGGGTCCACAATGAGCAGTTCTTC; CDR3aa: CASSYVGVHNEQFF; abundance: -; d_gene: -; j_gene: TRBJ2-1; v_gene: TRBV6-6
CDR3nt: TGTGCCAGCAGCCGCGGAGGGTTCACCGGGGAGCTGTTTTTT; CDR3aa: CASSRGGFTGELFF; abundance: -; d_gene: -; j_gene: TRBJ2-2; v_gene: TRBV7-2
CDR3nt: TGTGCCAGCAGCCCTCGACAGGGGAACGCTGAAGCTTTCTTT; CDR3aa: CASSPRQGNAEAFF; abundance: -; d_gene: TRBD1; j_gene: TRBJ1-1; v_gene: TRBV9
CDR3nt: TGTGCCAGCAGCGTAGCGCCAGGGAACTATGGCTACACCTTC; CDR3aa: CASSVAPGNYGYTF; abundance: once; d_gene: -; j_gene: TRBJ1-2; v_gene: TRBV9
CDR3nt: TGTGCCAGCAGTCCTGGAAACACCATATATTTT; CDR3aa: CASSPGNTIYF; abundance: once; d_gene: -; j_gene: TRBJ1-3; v_gene: TRBV28
CDR3nt: TGTGCCAGCTCACCTGTTTCGGGGGCAGGGGAGACCCAGTACTTC; CDR3aa: CASSPVSGAGETQYF; abundance: -; d_gene: -; j_gene: TRBJ2-5; v_gene: TRBV18
CDR3nt: TGTGCCAGCAGTTACACCCCCATTGCGTTCCTGGAGCAGTACTTC; CDR3aa: CASSYTPIAFLEQYF; abundance: -; d_gene: -; j_gene: TRBJ2-7; v_gene: TRBV6-6
CDR3nt: TGCGCCAGCAGCTTCTCAGGATCGAGCGAGACCCAGTACTTC; CDR3aa: CASSFSGSSETQYF; abundance: -; d_gene: -; j_gene: TRBJ2-5; v_gene: TRBV5-1
CDR3nt: TGCGCCAGCAACAGGGACGTCTCTGGGGCCAACGTCCTGACTTTC; CDR3aa: CASNRDVSGANVLTF; abundance: -; d_gene: -; j_gene: TRBJ2-6; v_gene: TRBV5-1
CDR3nt: TGTGCCAGCAGCTTACAACTAGCGGGGGGTACTGAGACCCAGTACTTC; CDR3aa: CASSLQLAGGTETQYF; abundance: -; d_gene: TRBD2; j_gene: TRBJ2-5; v_gene: TRBV7-2
CDR3nt: TGTGCCTTAACAGGGGGCAACGCTGAAGCTTTCTTT; CDR3aa: CALTGGNAEAFF; abundance: -; d_gene: TRBD1; j_gene: TRBJ1-1; v_gene: TRBV30
CDR3nt: TGTGCCAGCAGGCGGGGGGGGCTCTACGAGCAGTACTTC; CDR3aa: CASRRGGLYEQYF; abundance: once; d_gene: TRBD2; j_gene: TRBJ2-7; v_gene: TRBV12-3/TRBV12-4
CDR3nt: TGTGCCAGCAGCCAAGTAAGGGGGGGAAAGGCACAAGAGACCCAGTACTTC; CDR3aa: CASSQVRGGKAQETQYF; abundance: -; d_gene: -; j_gene: TRBJ2-5; v_gene: TRBV4-2
CDR3nt: TGTGCCAGCAGCTTACAGAAACGGAATGGCTACACCTTC; CDR3aa: CASSLQKRNGYTF; abundance: -; d_gene: -; j_gene: TRBJ1-2; v_gene: TRBV7-2
CDR3nt: TGTGCCAGCAGCCTTAAACTGGGCACTGAAGCTTTCTTT; CDR3aa: CASSLKLGTEAFF; abundance: -; d_gene: -; j_gene: TRBJ1-1; v_gene: TRBV3-1/TRBV3-2
CDR3nt: TGTGCCTGGAAAACCCAGCCCTTACTTTCCTATGGCTACACCTTC; CDR3aa: CAWKTQPLLSYGYTF; abundance: once; d_gene: -; j_gene: TRBJ1-2; v_gene: TRBV30
CDR3nt: TGTGCCAGCAGTTACTCCCGGACAGGGGTGACCGGGGAGCTGTTTTTT; CDR3aa: CASSYSRTGVTGELFF; abundance: few; d_gene: TRBD1; j_gene: TRBJ2-2; v_gene: TRBV6-2/TRBV6-3
CDR3nt: TGTGCCAGCAGCTTATCTTTGCCGAACACCGGGGAGCTGTTTTTT; CDR3aa: CASSLSLPNTGELFF; abundance: -; d_gene: -; j_gene: TRBJ2-2; v_gene: TRBV7-2
CDR3nt: TGCGCCAGCAGCCCGGGACAGGCTACCGACGAGCAGTACTTC; CDR3aa: CASSPGQATDEQYF; abundance: medium-sized; d_gene: TRBD1; j_gene: TRBJ2-7; v_gene: TRBV4-1
CDR3nt: TGTGCCAGCAGCCAAACGACAGGGGGCACCTACGAGCAGTACTTC; CDR3aa: CASSQTTGGTYEQYF; abundance: medium-sized; d_gene: TRBD1; j_gene: TRBJ2-7; v_gene: TRBV4-2
CDR3nt: TGTGCCTGGAGTGTATACACAGGGAATACTGAAGCTTTCTTT; CDR3aa: CAWSVYTGNTEAFF; abundance: medium-sized; d_gene: -; j_gene: TRBJ1-1; v_gene: TRBV30
CDR3nt: TGTGCCAGTACGGAGACTAGCGCCACAGATACGCAGTATTTT; CDR3aa: CASTETSATDTQYF; abundance: -; d_gene: TRBD2; j_gene: TRBJ2-3; v_gene: TRBV19
CDR3nt: TGCGCCAGCAGCCGGACAGGGGGAAACACCATATATTTT; CDR3aa: CASSRTGGNTIYF; abundance: -; d_gene: TRBD1; j_gene: TRBJ1-3; v_gene: TRBV5-1
CDR3nt: TGTGCCAGCAGCCTACACGGAGCGGGGGAGGCCGGGGAGCTGTTTTTT; CDR3aa: CASSLHGAGEAGELFF; abundance: -; d_gene: TRBD2; j_gene: TRBJ2-2; v_gene: TRBV3-1/TRBV3-2
CDR3nt: TGTGCCTACAAGGGGGGCATGAACACTGAAGCTTTCTTT; CDR3aa: CAYKGGMNTEAFF; abundance: -; d_gene: -; j_gene: TRBJ1-1; v_gene: TRBV6-6
CDR3nt: TGTGCCTGGAGTATTGCGGCCTACGAGCAGTACTTC; CDR3aa: CAWSIAAYEQYF; abundance: -; d_gene: -; j_gene: TRBJ2-7; v_gene: TRBV30
CDR3nt: TGTGCCAGCAGCTTGTCGGGGGGCAGCAATCAGCCCCAGCATTTT; CDR3aa: CASSLSGGSNQPQHF; abundance: large; d_gene: -; j_gene: TRBJ1-5; v_gene: TRBV7-9
CDR3nt: TGTGCCAGCAGCCAAGTTCGGACAGGGGGCACCGGGGAGCTGTTTTTT; CDR3aa: CASSQVRTGGTGELFF; abundance: -; d_gene: TRBD1; j_gene: TRBJ2-2; v_gene: TRBV14
CDR3nt: TGTGCCAGCAGCCCAACTCGGAGGGGTCTCCTCACAGATACGCAGTATTTT; CDR3aa: CASSPTRRGLLTDTQYF; abundance: once; d_gene: -; j_gene: TRBJ2-3; v_gene: TRBV7-2
CDR3nt: TGTGCCTGGAGTCAGAGGACAGGGCGTAATGAAAAACTGTTTTTT; CDR3aa: CAWSQRTGRNEKLFF; abundance: -; d_gene: TRBD1; j_gene: TRBJ1-4; v_gene: TRBV30
CDR3nt: TGTGCCAGCAGTTTACGGACTAGTAGGGACCGCAATGAGCAGTTCTTC; CDR3aa: CASSLRTSRDRNEQFF; abundance: -; d_gene: TRBD2; j_gene: TRBJ2-1; v_gene: TRBV27
CDR3nt: TGTGCCAGCAGCTTGGGAGCAGGGACGCGAGAGACCCAGTACTTC; CDR3aa: CASSLGAGTRETQYF; abundance: -; d_gene: -; j_gene: TRBJ2-5; v_gene: TRBV5-8
CDR3nt: TGTGCCAGCTCCCCCCGCCACCAGAGCTCCTATAATTCACCCCTCCACTTT; CDR3aa: CASSPRHQSSYNSPLHF; abundance: -; d_gene: -; j_gene: TRBJ1-6; v_gene: TRBV18